A selection of T cell receptor beta chains follows, all from one sample in a study of T cell responses to AZD1222 COVID-19 vaccine. Assay: immunoSEQ multiplex PCR; the TCRdb copy retains only in-frame clones and omits some. The profile shows roughly 180,000 clones, about 90% of them singletons. The specimen comprised peripheral blood, sampled on day 0 of AZD1222 vaccination. Source of these receptors: an adult in good health. Both conserved end residues are part of each CDR3. A D gene is named only where the DNA matches it firmly. Clone size is not always given. Where it is, it says once, few, many or a class for expanded clones.

V	D	length	J	size	DNA	CDR3
TRBV29-1	NA	13	TRBJ1-3	NA	TGCAGCGTTACAGGGTACTCTGGAAACACCATATATTTT	CSVTGYSGNTIYF
TRBV10-3	NA	16	TRBJ2-5	NA	TGTGCCATCAGTGACCTCCGGGGGTCGGTCCAAGAGACCCAGTACTTC	CAISDLRGSVQETQYF
TRBV27	NA	19	TRBJ2-2	NA	TGTGCCAGCAGCCGACTCACACACAGGGTCCAACAATCTTCCGGGGAGCTGTTTTTT	CASSRLTHRVQQSSGELFF
TRBV2	NA	14	TRBJ1-5	NA	TGTGCCAGCAGGATAACACGGGACAATCAGCCCCAGCATTTT	CASRITRDNQPQHF
TRBV19	NA	15	TRBJ1-3	NA	TGTGCCAGTACCGACGCAGGGATGTCAGGAAACACCATATATTTT	CASTDAGMSGNTIYF
TRBV28	NA	15	TRBJ1-5	NA	TGTGCCAGCAGTTTGGTCCAGGGCGGGCGTCAGCCCCAGCATTTT	CASSLVQGGRQPQHF
TRBV10-2	NA	13	TRBJ1-1	once	TGCGCCAGCAGTTTGGAGGTTCCCATGACGGCTTTCTTT	CASSLEVPMTAFF
TRBV30	NA	13	TRBJ2-7	NA	TGTGCCTGGAGAGGGCCAGGGCTCCACGAGCAGTACTTC	CAWRGPGLHEQYF
TRBV2	TRBD1	14	TRBJ1-6	NA	TGTGCCAGCAGGGACGGACAGGGCGGTTCACCCCTCCACTTT	CASRDGQGGSPLHF
TRBV5-1	NA	15	TRBJ1-5	few	TGCGCCAGCAGAGACGACCCGGACGACAATCAGCCCCAGCATTTT	CASRDDPDDNQPQHF
TRBV6-5	TRBD2	14	TRBJ2-7	NA	TGTGCCAGCGGGAGGGACGTCGAGTCTAGCGAGCAGTACTTC	CASGRDVESSEQYF
TRBV18	NA	13	TRBJ1-1	NA	TGTGCCAGCTCCCTTGACGAGAACACTGAAGCTTTCTTT	CASSLDENTEAFF
TRBV21-1	NA	19	TRBJ1-4	NA	TGTGCCAGCAAAGCAGACTGGAGGGACCGGGACAGGGAACAGGAAAAACTGTTTTTT	CASKADWRDRDREQEKLFF
TRBV2	TRBD1	16	TRBJ2-2	NA	TGTGCCAGCCCCGGGACAGGGGGCAGGGGCGCCGGGGAGCTGTTTTTT	CASPGTGGRGAGELFF
TRBV28	NA	12	TRBJ1-2	NA	TGTGCCAGCAGTCCCGACACAGGCGGCTACACCTTC	CASSPDTGGYTF
TRBV11-2	NA	14	TRBJ1-1	NA	TGTGCCAGCAGCTTAGGGCGGATGAACACTGAAGCTTTCTTT	CASSLGRMNTEAFF
TRBV4-1	NA	15	TRBJ2-5	NA	TGCGCCAGCAGCCAAGATCATGGCCTGGTTGAGACCCAGTACTTC	CASSQDHGLVETQYF
TRBV7-8	NA	15	TRBJ2-1	NA	TGTGCCAGCAGCTTTAGCCGGGACGCCTACAATGAGCAGTTCTTC	CASSFSRDAYNEQFF
TRBV7-8	TRBD1	15	TRBJ1-5	NA	TGTGCCAGCAGCCCACAGGGGGCAAGCAATCAGCCCCAGCATTTT	CASSPQGASNQPQHF
TRBV7-7	NA	15	TRBJ2-2	NA	TGTGCCAGCAGCTTAGACCGCAAGAACACCGGGGAGCTGTTTTTT	CASSLDRKNTGELFF
TRBV30	NA	12	TRBJ2-7	NA	TGTGCCTCGACGGGGCACGCCTACGAGCAGTACTTC	CASTGHAYEQYF
TRBV28	TRBD1	15	TRBJ1-5	few	TGTGCCAGCAGTTCGGGACAGTTTAGCAATCAGCCCCAGCATTTT	CASSSGQFSNQPQHF
TRBV7-2	TRBD2	14	TRBJ2-7	few	TGTGCCAGCAGCTCTTCTAGCGGGAGGTACGAGCAGTACTTC	CASSSSSGRYEQYF
TRBV9	TRBD2	17	TRBJ2-1	NA	TGTGCCAGCAGCGGTGCAGGGGGGACTAGCGGGTACAATGAGCAGTTCTTC	CASSGAGGTSGYNEQFF
TRBV25-1	NA	13	TRBJ2-6	NA	TGTGCCAGCAAGGGAACTGGGGCCAACGTCCTGACTTTC	CASKGTGANVLTF
TRBV11-2	NA	16	TRBJ2-7	NA	TGTGCCAGCAGCGTCTTCAGGACGGGGGATTCCTACGAGCAGTACTTC	CASSVFRTGDSYEQYF
TRBV11-2	NA	16	TRBJ2-1	once	TGTGCCAGCAGCTCCCCCAACCTACTTATTGAGTATGAGCAGTTCTTC	CASSSPNLLIEYEQFF
TRBV20-1	NA	14	TRBJ1-1	NA	TGCAGTGCTAGTCTGGCAATGGAAAACACTGAAGCTTTCTTT	CSASLAMENTEAFF
TRBV9	NA	13	TRBJ1-5	NA	TGTGCCAGCAGCGTGTCGGACAATCAGCCCCAGCATTTT	CASSVSDNQPQHF
TRBV11-2	TRBD1	17	TRBJ2-2	NA	TGTGCCAGTCATAGGTTCGGACAGGCTCAAAACACCGGGGAGCTGTTTTTT	CASHRFGQAQNTGELFF
TRBV10-3	NA	13	TRBJ2-7	NA	TGTGCCGCCTCCGGGGAGGTCTCCTACGAGCAGTACTTC	CAASGEVSYEQYF
TRBV27	NA	12	TRBJ2-2	NA	TGTGCCAGCAGTTTAATCGGCGGGGAGCTGTTTTTT	CASSLIGGELFF
TRBV28	NA	15	TRBJ1-1	NA	TGTGCCAGTGAGCACCCCGGGGAAGGATACACTGAAGCTTTCTTT	CASEHPGEGYTEAFF
TRBV5-1	NA	15	TRBJ2-3	once	TGCGCCAGCAGCCTAAGGACGGGAGACACAGATACGCAGTATTTT	CASSLRTGDTDTQYF
TRBV15	NA	11	TRBJ2-5	NA	TGTGCCACCAGCAATGGGGAGACCCAGTACTTC	CATSNGETQYF
TRBV7-2	TRBD1	16	TRBJ2-2	NA	TGTGCCAGCAGCTTAGTTGGGACAGGGAACACCGGGGAGCTGTTTTTT	CASSLVGTGNTGELFF
TRBV28	NA	15	TRBJ1-2	few	TGTGCCAGCAGTTTACTGAGGACGGATCTCTATGGCTACACCTTC	CASSLLRTDLYGYTF
TRBV5-1	TRBD2	16	TRBJ2-1	once	TGCGCCAGCAGCGGGACTAGCGGGAGTCCGGGGAATGAGCAGTTCTTC	CASSGTSGSPGNEQFF
TRBV2	NA	15	TRBJ2-7	NA	TGTGCCAGCAGTGAAGCGGCACTGGGCAAGTATGGGCAGTACTTC	CASSEAALGKYGQYF
TRBV5-1	TRBD2	15	TRBJ2-7	NA	TGCGCCAGCGCTAGGACTAGCGGGGGGCCCCCCGAGCAGTACTTC	CASARTSGGPPEQYF
TRBV19	TRBD2	15	TRBJ2-7	NA	TGTGCCAGTAGTATATCGGGGAGGGGTTCCTACGAGCAGTACTTC	CASSISGRGSYEQYF
TRBV18	TRBD2	19	TRBJ2-2	NA	TGTGCCAGCTCACCAGACGGACTAGCGGGAGGGCATTTGACCGGGGAGCTGTTTTTT	CASSPDGLAGGHLTGELFF
TRBV15	NA	14	TRBJ1-5	few	TGTGCCACCAGCAGAGATCTAGGGGTACAGCCCCAGCATTTT	CATSRDLGVQPQHF
TRBV18	NA	16	TRBJ1-3	NA	TGTGCCAGCTCACCACTAGTGGCCCTCTCTGGAAACACCATATATTTT	CASSPLVALSGNTIYF
TRBV5-6	TRBD1	17	TRBJ2-4	NA	TGTGCCAGCAGCTTGGGCCTGGGACAGGGAGCCAAAAACATTCAGTACTTC	CASSLGLGQGAKNIQYF
TRBV27	TRBD2	14	TRBJ2-7	NA	TGTGCCAGCAGGACTAGCGGGACACCCTACGAGCAGTACTTC	CASRTSGTPYEQYF